The rows below give T cell receptor beta chains drawn from one sample of a study of CD8 T cells in Susac syndrome. One entry per CDR3 protein results from TCRdb running MiXCR on the immunoSEQ multiplex PCR reads. The table records about 83,000 distinct CDR3 sequences, about 96% of them present only once. The sequenced sample was CD8+ T cells from PBMCs. These receptors came from a human donor with Susac syndrome. CDR3s include the opening cysteine and the closing phenylalanine or tryptophan. The D gene is left open where the match is weak. Clone size appears in some rows only: once, few, many, or a class for an expanded clone.

v_gene: TRBV9
abundance: .
d_gene: .
j_gene: TRBJ2-3
CDR3nt: TGTGCCAGCAGCGTAAGCCACACAGATACGCAGTATTTT
CDR3aa: CASSVSHTDTQYF

v_gene: TRBV30
abundance: .
d_gene: .
j_gene: TRBJ2-3
CDR3nt: TGTGCCTGGAGATCTGGTATTAGGGCGCAGTATTTT
CDR3aa: CAWRSGIRAQYF

v_gene: TRBV28
abundance: .
d_gene: TRBD1
j_gene: TRBJ2-7
CDR3nt: TGTGCCAGCAGTTCGATTCTTGGGACAGGGGTAACCCTCCCCTACGAGCAGTACTTC
CDR3aa: CASSSILGTGVTLPYEQYF

v_gene: TRBV18
abundance: .
d_gene: .
j_gene: TRBJ1-5
CDR3nt: TGTGCCAGCTCACCCGTTACTCGCTGGCCCCAGCATTTT
CDR3aa: CASSPVTRWPQHF

v_gene: TRBV29-1
abundance: .
d_gene: TRBD2
j_gene: TRBJ2-1
CDR3nt: TGCAGCGTTGTAGCGGGGGGCTCCTACAATGAGCAGTTCTTC
CDR3aa: CSVVAGGSYNEQFF

v_gene: TRBV27
abundance: once
d_gene: .
j_gene: TRBJ1-5
CDR3nt: TGTGCCAGCAGTCCCGCGGGGCACGGCAATCAGCCCCAGCATTTT
CDR3aa: CASSPAGHGNQPQHF

v_gene: TRBV12-3/TRBV12-4
abundance: .
d_gene: TRBD2
j_gene: TRBJ2-5
CDR3nt: TGTGCCAGCAGTGCTACGGGGGGGGAGACCCAGTACTTC
CDR3aa: CASSATGGETQYF

v_gene: TRBV9
abundance: .
d_gene: TRBD1
j_gene: TRBJ2-1
CDR3nt: TGTGCCAGCAGCCCAGACAGGGAATATTACAATGAGCAGTTCTTC
CDR3aa: CASSPDREYYNEQFF

v_gene: TRBV9
abundance: .
d_gene: .
j_gene: TRBJ2-1
CDR3nt: TGTGCCAGCAGCGTAAGTAATAGCTGGGATGAGCAGTTCTTC
CDR3aa: CASSVSNSWDEQFF

v_gene: TRBV5-4
abundance: .
d_gene: TRBD1
j_gene: TRBJ2-2
CDR3nt: TGTGCCAGCAGCCTTACAGGGGGCATTGCCGGGGAGCTGTTTTTT
CDR3aa: CASSLTGGIAGELFF

v_gene: TRBV12-3/TRBV12-4
abundance: .
d_gene: TRBD1
j_gene: TRBJ2-7
CDR3nt: TGTGCCAGCAGTACCGGGACAGGGCTCTACGAGCAGTACTTC
CDR3aa: CASSTGTGLYEQYF

v_gene: TRBV2
abundance: .
d_gene: .
j_gene: TRBJ1-2
CDR3nt: TGTGCCAGCAGTGAAGCCATGCCGTCCGACTATGGCTACACCTTC
CDR3aa: CASSEAMPSDYGYTF

v_gene: TRBV15
abundance: .
d_gene: TRBD1
j_gene: TRBJ1-2
CDR3nt: TGTGCCACCAGCAGAGATGACAGGGTCCATGGCTACACCTTC
CDR3aa: CATSRDDRVHGYTF

v_gene: TRBV27
abundance: .
d_gene: .
j_gene: TRBJ2-3
CDR3nt: TGTGCCAGCGGAAACCCGGGACGACAATCGGATACGCAGTATTTT
CDR3aa: CASGNPGRQSDTQYF

v_gene: TRBV12-3/TRBV12-4
abundance: .
d_gene: .
j_gene: TRBJ2-1
CDR3nt: TGTGCCAGCAGTACGGGCCCAATCAATGAGCAGTTCTTC
CDR3aa: CASSTGPINEQFF

v_gene: TRBV28
abundance: .
d_gene: .
j_gene: TRBJ2-5
CDR3nt: TGTGCCAGCAGCACCACGACCTTAGCCCGAGGGGGAGAGACCCAGTACTTC
CDR3aa: CASSTTTLARGGETQYF

v_gene: TRBV3-1
abundance: .
d_gene: .
j_gene: TRBJ2-1
CDR3nt: TGTGCCAGCAGCCATACCCTCGGGACAAACTCCTACAATGAGCAGTTCTTC
CDR3aa: CASSHTLGTNSYNEQFF

v_gene: TRBV21-1
abundance: .
d_gene: .
j_gene: TRBJ2-7
CDR3nt: TGTGCCAGCAGCCTCGGACTAATAGTCTACGAGCAGTACTTC
CDR3aa: CASSLGLIVYEQYF

v_gene: TRBV20-1
abundance: .
d_gene: .
j_gene: TRBJ2-2
CDR3nt: TGCAGTGCTCTAAACGGGGGCCCCACCGGGGAGCTGTTTTTT
CDR3aa: CSALNGGPTGELFF

v_gene: TRBV9
abundance: .
d_gene: TRBD2
j_gene: TRBJ2-1
CDR3nt: TGTGCCAGCAGCGAGCTAGCGGGAGCCTATGAGCAGTTCTTC
CDR3aa: CASSELAGAYEQFF

v_gene: TRBV20-1
abundance: .
d_gene: TRBD1
j_gene: TRBJ2-7
CDR3nt: TGCAGTGCTACGGGACAGGCGACCTACGAGCAGTACTTC
CDR3aa: CSATGQATYEQYF

v_gene: TRBV5-1
abundance: .
d_gene: .
j_gene: TRBJ2-3
CDR3nt: TGCGCCAGCAGTCGTAGCTTAGGGGCCCCAGATACGCAGTATTTT
CDR3aa: CASSRSLGAPDTQYF

v_gene: TRBV9
abundance: .
d_gene: .
j_gene: TRBJ1-5
CDR3nt: TGTGCCAGCAGTCCTGGGGCGAGCAATCAGCCCCAGCATTTT
CDR3aa: CASSPGASNQPQHF

v_gene: TRBV12-1
abundance: .
d_gene: .
j_gene: TRBJ2-7
CDR3nt: TGTGCCAGCAGCCATACCACTAGCGGGTTAGTCTACGAGCAGTACTTC
CDR3aa: CASSHTTSGLVYEQYF

v_gene: TRBV2
abundance: .
d_gene: TRBD2
j_gene: TRBJ2-3
CDR3nt: TGTGCCAGCAGTGTATCGCTAGCGGGGACAGATACGCAGTATTTT
CDR3aa: CASSVSLAGTDTQYF

v_gene: TRBV7-8
abundance: .
d_gene: .
j_gene: TRBJ2-5
CDR3nt: TGTGCCAGCAGCTTAGAGGTGGCAGGAGAGACCCAGCACTTC
CDR3aa: CASSLEVAGETQHF

v_gene: TRBV3-1
abundance: .
d_gene: TRBD2
j_gene: TRBJ2-3
CDR3nt: TGTGCCAGCAGCCAAGATTGGACTAGCCCGGGAGTGGGCACAGATACGCAGTATTTT
CDR3aa: CASSQDWTSPGVGTDTQYF

v_gene: TRBV20-1
abundance: .
d_gene: .
j_gene: TRBJ1-2
CDR3nt: TGCAGTGCTAGAGGGAGCGGGGGCTCACACTATGGCTACACCTTC
CDR3aa: CSARGSGGSHYGYTF

v_gene: TRBV4-1
abundance: .
d_gene: TRBD1
j_gene: TRBJ1-2
CDR3nt: TGCGCCAGCAGCCAAGCAGGGGGCAACTATGGCTACACCTTC
CDR3aa: CASSQAGGNYGYTF

v_gene: TRBV7-9
abundance: .
d_gene: .
j_gene: TRBJ2-7
CDR3nt: TGTGCCAGCAGCTACATCCGGGACGGTCGGTACGAGCAGTACTTC
CDR3aa: CASSYIRDGRYEQYF

v_gene: TRBV9
abundance: once
d_gene: .
j_gene: TRBJ2-3
CDR3nt: TGTGCCAGCAGCGGCGGTACAAAGGGACCAGATACGCAGTATTTT
CDR3aa: CASSGGTKGPDTQYF

v_gene: TRBV29-1
abundance: .
d_gene: TRBD2
j_gene: TRBJ2-7
CDR3nt: TGCAGCGTTGAAGATAGGACTAGAAGCTACGAGCAGTACTTC
CDR3aa: CSVEDRTRSYEQYF

v_gene: TRBV7-9
abundance: .
d_gene: TRBD2
j_gene: TRBJ2-7
CDR3nt: TGTGCCAGCAGCTCATGGCGTCTAGCGGGCGAGCAGTACTTC
CDR3aa: CASSSWRLAGEQYF

v_gene: TRBV4-1
abundance: .
d_gene: .
j_gene: TRBJ2-2
CDR3nt: TGCGCCAGCAGCCATTTCCCCCCCTCTAGGTTCATGGCCAACACCGGGGAGCTGTTTTTT
CDR3aa: CASSHFPPSRFMANTGELFF

v_gene: TRBV6-2/TRBV6-3
abundance: .
d_gene: .
j_gene: TRBJ1-1
CDR3nt: TGTGCCAGCGTTTTGAACTCGGGTGCCCCGAGCACTGAAGCTTTCTTT
CDR3aa: CASVLNSGAPSTEAFF

v_gene: TRBV29-1
abundance: .
d_gene: .
j_gene: TRBJ2-1
CDR3nt: TGCAGCGTTGTAGGGGACGGGAGATCCTACAATGAGCAGTTCTTC
CDR3aa: CSVVGDGRSYNEQFF

v_gene: TRBV19
abundance: .
d_gene: .
j_gene: TRBJ2-1
CDR3nt: TGTGCCAGTAGTATAGGACTTCACAATGAGCAGTTCTTC
CDR3aa: CASSIGLHNEQFF

v_gene: TRBV9
abundance: .
d_gene: .
j_gene: TRBJ2-2
CDR3nt: TGTGCCAGCAGCCCGAGTCGTCTCAACACCGGGGAGCTGTTTTTT
CDR3aa: CASSPSRLNTGELFF

v_gene: TRBV9
abundance: .
d_gene: TRBD1
j_gene: TRBJ2-3
CDR3nt: TGTGCCAGCAGCTTAGGCGGGGACAGGGCCACGCAGTATTTT
CDR3aa: CASSLGGDRATQYF

v_gene: TRBV5-1
abundance: .
d_gene: TRBD1
j_gene: TRBJ2-1
CDR3nt: TGCGCCAGCAGCTCGGGACAGGGGACTAGGGATGAGCAGTTCTTC
CDR3aa: CASSSGQGTRDEQFF

v_gene: TRBV29-1
abundance: .
d_gene: .
j_gene: TRBJ1-5
CDR3nt: TGCAGCGTTGATGGGGGAGGCCTCGATCAGCCCCAGCATTTT
CDR3aa: CSVDGGGLDQPQHF

v_gene: TRBV2
abundance: .
d_gene: .
j_gene: TRBJ2-6
CDR3nt: TGTGCAACGCCGGGGCCATACTCTGGGGCCAACGTCCTGACTTTC
CDR3aa: CATPGPYSGANVLTF

v_gene: TRBV29-1
abundance: .
d_gene: .
j_gene: TRBJ2-2
CDR3nt: TGCAGCGCCAGCTCCGACGGTTGGAACACCGGGGAGCTGTTTTTT
CDR3aa: CSASSDGWNTGELFF

v_gene: TRBV4-1
abundance: .
d_gene: TRBD1
j_gene: TRBJ1-1
CDR3nt: TGCGCCAGCAGCCAAGAACTCGCAGGGGGGACTGAAGCTTTCTTT
CDR3aa: CASSQELAGGTEAFF

v_gene: TRBV5-1
abundance: .
d_gene: TRBD1
j_gene: TRBJ2-5
CDR3nt: TGCGCCAGCAGCAATGACAGGGGTAGAGAGACCCAGTACTTC
CDR3aa: CASSNDRGRETQYF

v_gene: TRBV28
abundance: .
d_gene: .
j_gene: TRBJ2-5
CDR3nt: TGTGCCACCAACTGGGACCAAGAGACCCAGTACTTC
CDR3aa: CATNWDQETQYF

v_gene: TRBV27
abundance: .
d_gene: TRBD2
j_gene: TRBJ2-7
CDR3nt: TGTGCCAGCAGTTTATCTAGCGGGAGACGCGAGCAGTACTTC
CDR3aa: CASSLSSGRREQYF

v_gene: TRBV6-2/TRBV6-3
abundance: .
d_gene: .
j_gene: TRBJ2-1
CDR3nt: TGTGCCAGCAACACAGGACCGAGCTCCTACAATGAGCAGTTCTTC
CDR3aa: CASNTGPSSYNEQFF

v_gene: TRBV11-2
abundance: .
d_gene: .
j_gene: TRBJ2-1
CDR3nt: TGTGCCAGCAGCCCCCCCCTACGACTAGGTAGTGATGAGCAGTTCTTC
CDR3aa: CASSPPLRLGSDEQFF

v_gene: TRBV11-2
abundance: .
d_gene: .
j_gene: TRBJ2-1
CDR3nt: TGTGCAAGCTCCGTGTCCTATGAGCAGTTCTTC
CDR3aa: CASSVSYEQFF

v_gene: TRBV19
abundance: .
d_gene: TRBD2
j_gene: TRBJ2-1
CDR3nt: TGTGCCAGTAGTATAGGGTCTCTAGCGGGGGGCTACAATGAGCAGTTCTTC
CDR3aa: CASSIGSLAGGYNEQFF

v_gene: TRBV15
abundance: .
d_gene: .
j_gene: TRBJ1-5
CDR3nt: TGTGCCACCAGCAGCTCGACAGAGGGCCCTCAGCCCCAGCATTTT
CDR3aa: CATSSSTEGPQPQHF

v_gene: TRBV7-9
abundance: .
d_gene: TRBD2
j_gene: TRBJ2-5
CDR3nt: TGTGCCAGCAGCTATTGGGGACTAGCGGAGCAAGAGACCCAGTACTTC
CDR3aa: CASSYWGLAEQETQYF